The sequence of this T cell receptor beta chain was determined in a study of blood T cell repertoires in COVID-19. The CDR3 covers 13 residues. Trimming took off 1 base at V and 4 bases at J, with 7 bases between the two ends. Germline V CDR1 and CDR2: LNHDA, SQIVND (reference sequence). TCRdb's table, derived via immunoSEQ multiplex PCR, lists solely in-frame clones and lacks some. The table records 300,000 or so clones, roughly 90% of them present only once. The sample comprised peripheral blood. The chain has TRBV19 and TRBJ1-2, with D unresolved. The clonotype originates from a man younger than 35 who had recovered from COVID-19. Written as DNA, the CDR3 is TGTGCCAGTAGTATAGGCAAGCGCTATGGCTACACCTTC. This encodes CASSIGKRYGYTF.